The 27 T cell receptor beta chains below all came from one sample that was sequenced in a study of CD4 T cells in relation to SARS-CoV-2 and coronaviruses. TCRdb's table, derived via immunoSEQ multiplex PCR, lists solely in-frame clones and lacks some. The profile shows 60,000 to 65,000 clones, roughly 93% of them singletons. Before the COVID-19 pandemic, during about 2010-2019, CD4+ T cells were taken from unexposed donors. The sample comprised naive CD4+ T cells from PBMCs. Subset: naive CD4+ T cells isolated by negative enrichment. The receptor source for this set is a human donor in good health.

The chain uses TRBV4-2 and TRBJ2-1; 9 bases line up with TRBD2. Germline lookup yields CDR1 LGHNA and CDR2 YNFKEQ. The CDR3 is 15 residues long. J gave up 0 bases and V 4 bases, and 1 base lay outside the gene matches. CDR3 DNA sequence: TGTGCCAGCAGCCTGACTAGCGGCTCCTACAATGAGCAGTTCTTC. This sequence encodes CASSLTSGSYNEQFF.

The J gene is TRBJ1-5, the V gene TRBV7-2, with unresolved D. The germline V gene has CDR1 SGHTA and CDR2 FQGNSA. With 3 bases removed from V and 2 bases from J, the gap between germline ends came to 8 bases. The CDR3 has 14 residues. The CDR3 spells CASSLGIGNQPQHF. DNA for the CDR3: TGTGCCAGCAGCTTGGGGATTGGCAATCAGCCCCAGCATTTT.

CDR3 nucleotide sequence: TGTGCCAGTAGTTACTGGAGAGGGGGACAGGGGAACACTGAAGCTTTCTTT. It specifies CASSYWRGGQGNTEAFF. The chain recombines TRBV19 with TRBJ1-1, with TRBD1 identical over 9 bases. CDR3 size: 17 residues. With 5 bases clipped from V and 1 base from J, the junction kept 11 bases outside the gene matches. Germline V CDR1 and CDR2: LNHDA, SQIVND (reference sequence).

This sequence joins TRBV3-1 (or the pseudogene TRBV3-2) and TRBJ2-3; D call uncertain. This CDR3 is built from 14 residues. Trimming took 3 bases from V and 6 from J, leaving 13 bases between them. Germline V CDR1 and CDR2: LGHDT, YNNKEL (reference sequence). CDR3 sequence (DNA): TGTGCCAGCAGCCATTATATCTCGAGGGATACGCAGTATTTT. Translating gives CASSHYISRDTQYF.

V gene TRBV5-1 combines with J gene TRBJ2-7, with D perhaps assigned TRBD1 or TRBD2 (6 bases each). With 0 bases removed from V and 6 bases from J, the gap between germline ends came to 13 bases. CDR1 is SGHRS, CDR2 YFSETQ, per germline. The CDR3 spans 14 residues. CDR3 protein: CASSLVAGEVEQYF. The DNA of the CDR3 is TGCGCCAGCAGCTTGGTGGCAGGGGAGGTCGAGCAGTACTTC.

The chain is built from TRBV6-5 and TRBJ2-7; maybe TRBD2 (6 bases). Trimming stripped 6 bases from V and 2 bases from J, with 11 bases between. The CDR3 runs 13 residues. Germline CDR1 is MNHEY and CDR2 is SVGAGI. CDR3 sequence reads: CASRGGGTYEQYF. Written as DNA, the CDR3 is TGTGCCAGCAGGGGGGGAGGAACCTACGAGCAGTACTTC.

The chain employs TRBV10-3 and TRBJ1-5; possible D gene TRBD1, 5 bases. Germline-derived CDR1 and CDR2 are ENHRY and SYGVKD. V lost 4 bases to trimming and J lost 4 bases, with 14 bases between them. The CDR3 is 15 residues long. CDR3 residues: CAISADSGLNQPQHF. The CDR3 coding sequence is TGTGCCATCAGTGCCGACAGCGGCTTAAATCAGCCCCAGCATTTT.

This chain joins TRBV3-1 (or the pseudogene TRBV3-2) and TRBJ1-5, with TRBD1 as a possible D gene (5 bases). Deletions cut 6 bases from V and 6 bases from J, with 15 bases between. CDR1 is LGHDT, CDR2 YNNKEL, per germline (reference sequence). There are 14 residues in the CDR3. CDR3 nucleotide sequence: TGTGCCAGCAGTACGCAGGGAGGGAGTCAGCCCCAGCATTTT. Protein sequence: CASSTQGGSQPQHF.

V and J are TRBV11-2 and TRBJ2-7, with 14 bases matching TRBD2. With 0 bases clipped from V and 5 bases from J, the junction kept 9 bases outside the gene matches. Germline V gene data show CDR1 as SGHAT and CDR2 as FQNNGV. This CDR3 has 18 residues. In nucleotides, the CDR3 is TGTGCCAGCAGCTTAGAATATGGGACTAGCGGGAGAAACAACGAGCAGTACTTC. It translates to CASSLEYGTSGRNNEQYF. Supplemented by reference TRBV11-2 and TRBJ2-7, the full variable domain reads EAGVAQSPRYKIIEKRQSVAFWCNPISGHATLYWYQQILGQGPKLLIQFQNNGVVDDSQLPKDRFSAERLKGVDSTLKIQPAKLEDSAVYLCASSLEYGTSGRNNEQYFGPGTRLTVT.

The rearrangement joins TRBV29-1 to TRBJ1-2; D possibly corresponds to TRBD1 (5 bases). Germline values: CDR1 SQVTM, CDR2 ANQGSEA. The length of the CDR3 is 13 residues. V lost 4 bases and J 7 bases, leaving 16 bases between the germline ends. CDR3 DNA: TGCAGCGTTGGCTGGGGCAGGGCCCCTGGCTACACCTTC. Amino acids: CSVGWGRAPGYTF.

The chain carries TRBV25-1 and TRBJ1-6, with D unresolved. Germline V gene data show CDR1 as MGHDK and CDR2 as SYGVNS. Trimming stripped 3 bases from V and 4 bases from J, with 13 bases between. The CDR3 is 16 amino acids. CDR3 in DNA: TGTGCCAGCAGTGATCAGGCGAGTCTGTATAATTCACCCCTCCACTTT. The encoded protein is CASSDQASLYNSPLHF. Combining the CDR3 with reference TRBV25-1 and TRBJ1-6 gives the whole variable domain EADIYQTPRYLVIGTGKKITLECSQTMGHDKMYWYQQDPGMELHLIHYSYGVNSTEKGDLSSESTVSRIRTEHFPLTLESARPSHTSQYLCASSDQASLYNSPLHFGNGTRLTVT.

The V gene is TRBV6-5, the J gene TRBJ1-2, with 7 bases matching TRBD1. After removal of 10 bases from V and 5 bases from J, the junction contained 10 bases not matched to a gene. The length of the CDR3 is 13 residues. CDR1 is MNHEY, CDR2 SVGAGI, per germline. The CDR3 DNA sequence: TGTGCCACCGGTGGAGGGACAGAATATGGCTACACCTTC. Protein sequence: CATGGGTEYGYTF.

The V and J genes are TRBV18 and TRBJ2-1; D is possibly TRBD1 (7 bases). CDR3 size: 17 residues. V was pared by 3 bases and J by 0 bases, with 15 bases between. Germline lookup yields CDR1 KGHSH and CDR2 LQKENI. The CDR3 loop reads CASSPEAGGSSYNEQFF. DNA for the CDR3: TGTGCCAGCTCACCTGAGGCAGGGGGGAGCTCCTACAATGAGCAGTTCTTC.

The CDR3 loop is CASRREGATNEKLFF. DNA for the CDR3: TGTGCCAGCAGGAGGGAGGGCGCAACTAATGAAAAACTGTTTTTT. The chain carries TRBV6-5 and TRBJ1-4; no definite D call. The germline gives CDR1 MNHEY, CDR2 SVGAGI. The ends were cut back, 6 bases at V and 0 bases at J, with 11 bases in the middle. The CDR3 totals 15 residues.

The chain uses TRBV28 and TRBJ2-3; D gene unclear. This CDR3 has 15 amino acids. The ends were cut back, 6 bases at V and 1 base at J, with 14 bases in the middle. Germline-derived CDR1 and CDR2 are MDHEN and SYDVKM. This CDR3 reads CASSRAGWGTDTQYF. The CDR3 DNA reads as TGTGCCAGCAGCCGGGCCGGTTGGGGCACAGATACGCAGTATTTT.

J is TRBJ2-6 and V is TRBV27; 7 nucleotides agree with TRBD1. J lost 4 bases, V lost 5 bases, and 14 bases had no gene match. This CDR3 contains 18 residues. Germline V gives CDR1 MNHEY, CDR2 SMNVEV (reference sequence). The DNA for the CDR3 is TGTGCCAGCAGTCCTTCTTACTACAGGGGCTCAGGGGCCAACGTCCTGACTTTC. It translates to CASSPSYYRGSGANVLTF. The variable domain in full, with the rest retrieved from reference TRBV27 and TRBJ2-6, is EAQVTQNPRYLITVTGKKLTVTCSQNMNHEYMSWYRQDPGLGLRQIYYSMNVEVTDKGDVPEGYKVSRKEKRNFPLILESPSPNQTSLYFCASSPSYYRGSGANVLTFGAGSRLTVL.

The chain employs TRBV2 and TRBJ2-3; 11 bases align to TRBD2. CDR1 and CDR2 (germline): SNHLY, FYNNEI. This CDR3 spans 15 amino acids. V lost 6 bases, J lost 2 bases, and 4 bases stayed unmatched. For the CDR3, the DNA is TGTGCCAGCAGGGGGACTAGCGGAACCACAGATACGCAGTATTTT. This translates into CASRGTSGTTDTQYF. The full variable domain, completed using reference TRBV2 and TRBJ2-3, is EPEVTQTPSHQVTQMGQEVILRCVPISNHLYFYWYRQILGQKVEFLVSFYNNEISEKSEIFDDQFSVERPDGSNFTLKIRSTKLEDSAMYFCASRGTSGTTDTQYFGPGTRLTVL.

CDR3 sequence (DNA): TGTGCCAGCAGCGCCGACTGGCCCGGGGGAGATACGCAGTATTTT. It encodes CASSADWPGGDTQYF. The chain couples TRBV9 to TRBJ2-3, with a weak D call TRBD2 (6 bases). CDR3 length: 15 residues. CDR1 SGDLS and CDR2 YYNGEE come from the germline V gene. Trimming left V 3 bases short and J 5 bases short, with 16 bases between.

The genes are TRBV4-1 and TRBJ2-7, with TRBD2 identical over 7 bases. CDR3 length: 16 amino acids. Germline V CDR1 and CDR2: MGHRA, YSYEKL. The trim removed 1 base at V and 3 bases at J, leaving 9 bases unmatched. CDR3 nucleotide sequence: TGCGCCAGCAGCCAAGCCGAGCGGGACCCATACTACGAGCAGTACTTC. The encoded protein is CASSQAERDPYYEQYF.

The rearrangement uses TRBV2 and TRBJ1-5, with D possibly being TRBD1 (5 bases). From germline, CDR1 is SNHLY and CDR2 FYNNEI. The ends were cut back, 6 bases at V and 3 bases at J, with 15 bases in the middle. The CDR3 totals 15 residues. The CDR3 DNA follows: TGTGCCAGCAGCCCTATGACAGTCACCAATCAGCCCCAGCATTTT. It encodes CASSPMTVTNQPQHF.

V and J are TRBV6-5 and TRBJ2-5; D is unclear. Between the trimmed V and J ends, which lost 0 bases and 1 base, there was a span of 9 bases. The CDR3 totals 15 residues. Germline CDR1 and CDR2: MNHEY and SVGAGI. CDR3 amino acids: CASSYSNPRQETQYF. The CDR3 DNA follows: TGTGCCAGCAGTTACTCGAATCCCCGCCAAGAGACCCAGTACTTC.

This clone showed up just once. The CDR3 is CAISPLTSGGNEQFF. CDR3 nucleotides: TGTGCCATCAGCCCATTGACTAGCGGCGGCAATGAGCAGTTCTTC. V usage is TRBV10-3 and J usage is TRBJ2-1; 9 bases align to TRBD2. Germline CDR1 is ENHRY and CDR2 is SYGVKD. The CDR3 length is 15 residues. V shed 6 bases, J shed 6 bases, and the junction held 9 bases outside the gene matches.

This clone has only one observation. This chain uses TRBV30 with TRBJ2-1, with 7 positions matching TRBD1. After removal of 3 bases from V and 7 bases from J, the junction contained 9 bases not matched to a gene. The germline CDR1 and CDR2 sequences are GTSNPN and SVGIG (reference sequence). CDR3 size: 14 residues. CDR3 sequence reads: CAWSRDSKGNEQFF. DNA for the CDR3: TGTGCCTGGAGCCGGGACAGTAAGGGGAATGAGCAGTTCTTC.

This rearrangement joins TRBV11-2 to TRBJ2-7; maybe TRBD2 (5 bases). CDR3 length equals 14 residues. V was pared by 4 bases and J by 5 bases, with 15 bases between. Germline assignment: CDR1 SGHAT and CDR2 FQNNGV. CDR3: CASSSRTEADEQYF. CDR3 nucleotide sequence: TGTGCCAGCAGCTCGAGGACTGAAGCTGACGAGCAGTACTTC.

The chain carries TRBV30 and TRBJ2-7; D unclear. The CDR3 is 12 amino acids. Deletions cut 5 bases from V and 5 bases from J, with 13 bases between. Germline CDR1 is GTSNPN and CDR2 is SVGIG (reference sequence). Here the CDR3 reads CAWGQTANEQYF. In DNA form, the CDR3 reads TGTGCCTGGGGCCAAACCGCCAACGAGCAGTACTTC.

This rearrangement joins TRBV24-1 to TRBJ2-5; no definite D call. Germline CDR1 KGHDR, CDR2 SFDVKD. This CDR3 is built from 13 residues. V shed 5 bases and J shed 3 bases, with 9 bases lying between them. CDR3 nucleotide sequence: TGTGCCACCAGTGGTAGGCCGGAAGAGACCCAGTACTTC. Translating it yields CATSGRPEETQYF.

This clone was counted only a few times. The chain is built from TRBV28 and TRBJ1-1; D gene ambiguous. This CDR3 spans 13 amino acids. Germline loops: CDR1 MDHEN, CDR2 SYDVKM. V gave up 2 bases and J gave up 10 bases, with 14 bases separating them. The CDR3 reads CASSLGGPPAAFF. The CDR3, as DNA: TGTGCCAGCAGTTTAGGAGGACCCCCTGCAGCTTTCTTT.